This TCR beta chain originates from a study of T cell responses to AZD1222 COVID-19 vaccine (dated by TCRdb to the early 2020s). In terms of the full investigation: Because spike-specific TCR depth and breadth did not differ between the two schedules, AZD1222 recipients who got a second dose at roughly 4 weeks were pooled with those who got a second dose at roughly 12 weeks. A total of under 250 trial participants underwent TCR sequencing, of whom approximately 200 had received two doses of AZD1222 and 26 had received two doses of the MenACWY control vaccine. Trial participants were enrolled by age into subgroups of 18-55, 56-69 and 70-plus years, and around 140, 26 and 57 TCR-sequenced participants, respectively, were included in these subgroups. What the authors observed across the whole study: A significant rise in spike-specific TCR breadth and depth was observed after two AZD1222 doses relative to day 0 and relative to MenACWY recipients. Conclusions about previously exposed vaccinees are limited, since just a handful of AZD1222 recipients were seropositive for SARS-CoV-2 at baseline. Participants were mostly white British, with more females than males. The authors suggested clonal diversity may have been underestimated. Reportedly, almost half of the unique spike-specific TCRs recognized epitopes lying outside the regions that are mutated in the B.1.351 and B.1.1.7 variants. CD4 TCRs associated with the vaccine covered the entire spike protein, and the dominant responses were in regions 160-218 and 743-854. Because no day 14 peak-response samples were available, the repertoires could be characterized only after the peak T cell response. In the small 56-69-year group, the increase in depth fell short of significance, most likely because of low power.

The CDR3 regions of human TCRbeta chains were analyzed by immunosequencing. As for the original processing: Repertoire TCRs were matched against a reference library of SARS-CoV-2-specific TCRs generated with the MIRA antigen-specificity platform. Breadth was defined as the fraction of unique TCRs that were SARS-CoV-2-associated. Depth was defined as the fraction of total T cells that were SARS-CoV-2-associated. Using the MIRA data, each spike-specific TCR was assigned both to the spike region to which the TCR was reactive and to a CD4 or CD8 class. Log10-transformed breadth and depth values were compared by one-way ANOVA with Sidak's multiple comparisons tests. What TCRdb holds here is the immuneACCESS table cut down to in-frame rearrangements. Part of the clones is not present; checked against another copy, under half of the missing clones reflect an unresolved V gene, and the others are unexplained. That table is the source of V, J and clone size, and D and trimming were worked out from the DNA. The sample table records 75,000 to 100,000 clones; roughly 84% of these occur just once. About 12% of the sample rests with the top ten.

Taken from the germline V gene, the CDR1 and CDR2 loops are LGHNA and YSLEER. The CDR3 starts with the cysteine, ends with the phenylalanine, and has 16 residues. Kept here is only the CDR3 DNA, which spans 48 bases and is read in frame from base 1. V drops 1 base and J drops 4 bases, leaving 11 bases in between. About this clone itself: Its cognate antigen has yet to be identified. The input lacks base qualities; no much larger clone sits a single base away.

The time point label here, explained by the study, means: baseline before first vaccination. Vaccinee samples came from UK trials COV001 and COV002, including a single-blind randomized controlled phase 2/3 trial of AZD1222 (ChAdOx1 nCoV-19) in healthy adults. For TCRbeta chain sequencing, PBMC samples from trial participants were taken at day 0 and at day 28 after the second dose. The rearranged chain carries TRBV4-3 and TRBJ1-6; the D segment cannot be called with confidence. This TCR came from an adult in good health. Specimen: peripheral blood, collected on day 0 of AZD1222 vaccination. The CDR3 sequence is CASSQVATEYNSPLHF. The sequenced DNA: TGCGCCAGCAGCCAAGTGGCGACGGAGTATAATTCACCCCTCCACTTT.